One and the same sample provided the 13 T cell receptor beta chains below, sequenced in a study of T cell repertoires in cytomegalovirus infection. For these TCRs, the target antigens are not known. One entry per CDR3 protein results from TCRdb running MiXCR on the reads. The profile covers approximately 910,000 distinct CDR3 sequences, with around 31% appearing a single time and about an eighth taken by the ten largest. The sample was cultured CD8+ T cells from PBMCs, taken from culture after CMV antigen stimulation. Receptors originate from a human donor in good health (CMV status not recorded). Some clones in this sample may be carry-over from other donors' samples.

The CDR3 reads CSARVGGEGRQFYSNQPQHF. CDR3 in DNA: TGCAGTGCTAGAGTTGGGGGGGAGGGCAGGCAGTTTTATAGCAATCAGCCCCAGCATTTT. This chain uses TRBV20-1 with TRBJ1-5; tentative D call: TRBD1 (5 bases). Germline loops: CDR1 DFQATT, CDR2 SNEGSKA (reference sequence). V gave up 1 base and J gave up 0 bases, with 25 bases separating them. The CDR3 has 20 amino acids.

This clonotype was observed at least ten times. This chain uses TRBV4-1 with TRBJ2-1, with D possibly matching TRBD1 (6 bases). The germline CDR1 and CDR2 sequences are MGHRA and YSYEKL. V lost 1 base and J 12 bases, leaving 19 bases between the germline ends. This CDR3 is built from 15 residues. This chain's CDR3 is CASSQVIEQGLGQFF. CDR3 nucleotide sequence: TGCGCCAGCAGCCAAGTTATAGAACAGGGCCTCGGGCAGTTCTTC.

This chain joins TRBV14 and TRBJ1-6, with 7 bases matching TRBD1. V lost 0 bases and J lost 7; bases outside the gene matches: 3. In germline, CDR1 is SGHDN, CDR2 FVKESK. The CDR3 sequence is 15 residues long. The CDR3 is CASSQEGRGNSPLHF. CDR3 bases: TGTGCCAGCAGCCAAGAAGGCAGGGGGAATTCACCCCTCCACTTT.

The chain carries TRBV7-9 and TRBJ2-3, with 8 bases lining up with TRBD2. CDR3 length equals 15 residues. Trimming cost V 3 bases and J 5 bases; bases outside gene matches: 7. CDR1 is SEHNR and CDR2 is FQNEAQ in the germline V gene (reference sequence). CDR3 coding DNA: TGTGCCAGCAGCTTGGCACTAGCGGTGAAAGATACGCAGTATTTT. It is translated as CASSLALAVKDTQYF. Filled out from reference TRBV7-9 and TRBJ2-3, the complete variable domain reads DTGVSQNPRHKITKRGQNVTFRCDPISEHNRLYWYRQTLGQGPEFLTYFQNEAQLEKSRLLSDRFSAERPKGSFSTLEIQRTEQGDSAMYLCASSLALAVKDTQYFGPGTRLTVL.

This sequence joins TRBV6-6 and TRBJ1-1, with D possibly being TRBD1 (6 bases). V gave up 4 bases and J gave up 0 bases, with 12 bases separating them. The CDR3 is 15 residues long. Germline V lookup: CDR1 MNHNY, CDR2 SVGAGI (reference sequence). The CDR3 sequence: CASSFWTEMNTEAFF. CDR3 coding DNA: TGTGCCAGCAGTTTTTGGACAGAAATGAACACTGAAGCTTTCTTT.

This clonotype was recorded at least ten times. The rearrangement uses TRBV5-1 and TRBJ2-4; D gene unclear. Trimming pared 0 bases from V and 7 bases from J, leaving 14 bases between. CDR1 is SGHRS and CDR2 is YFSETQ in the germline V gene. The CDR3 is 15 amino acids. The CDR3 is CASSLGYTFRNIQYF. DNA of the CDR3: TGCGCCAGCAGCTTGGGGTACACCTTCCGTAACATTCAGTACTTC.

A few counts support this clonotype. V is TRBV6-5 and J is TRBJ2-2; tentative D call: TRBD2 (5 bases). Trimming removed 0 bases at V and 1 base at J, with 12 bases between. Germline V CDR1 and CDR2: MNHEY, SVGAGI. The CDR3 has 17 amino acids. The CDR3 loop reads CASSYSAGLMNTGELFF. CDR3 DNA: TGTGCCAGCAGTTACTCGGCTGGACTGATGAACACCGGGGAGCTGTTTTTT.

This clonotype was detected only a few times. The junction departs from germline at one end; a sequencing error may be responsible. V gene TRBV7-7 combines with J gene TRBJ2-2, with D possibly TRBD2 on 5 matching bases. Germline V lookup: CDR1 SSHAT, CDR2 FNYEAQ (reference sequence). CDR3 size: 15 residues. CDR3 sequence: CASSLEGKGTGELFF. The CDR3 nucleotides are TGTGCTAGCAGCTTAGAGGGAAAGGGCACCGGGGAGCTGTTTTTT.

The gene calls are TRBV7-6 and TRBJ2-7; a weak D match, TRBD2 (5 bases). Per the germline V gene, CDR1 is SGHVS and CDR2 is FNYEAQ. V was clipped by 2 bases and J by 2 bases, with 13 bases between them. This CDR3 is built from 15 residues. The CDR3 DNA is TGTGCCAGCAGCTTATTTGACGGGATTACCTACGAGCAGTACGTC. Its protein product is CASSLFDGITYEQYV.

There are a few counts of this clonotype. V gene TRBV10-2 combines with J gene TRBJ1-4; possible D gene TRBD1, 6 bases. V was clipped by 2 bases and J by 8 bases, with 12 bases between them. This CDR3 has 14 residues. Germline CDR1 and CDR2: WSHSY and SAAADI. CDR3 nucleotides: TGCGCCAGCAGTGAGGGGGGCCCTTTGGAAAAACTGTTTTTT. Protein product: CASSEGGPLEKLFF.

The chain joins TRBV5-4 to TRBJ2-3, with D perhaps assigned TRBD1 or TRBD2 (7 bases each). The CDR3 sequence is 13 residues long. Germline V lookup: CDR1 SGHNT, CDR2 YYREEE (reference sequence). The V end was cut by 10 bases, the J end by 1 base, with 13 bases between. The CDR3 sequence is CACQGGGTDTQYF. The CDR3 coding sequence is TGTGCCTGCCAGGGGGGGGGCACAGATACGCAGTATTTT.

This clonotype was recorded many times. The chain combines TRBV7-8 with TRBJ1-3; 8 positions match TRBD1. Germline values: CDR1 SGHVS, CDR2 FQNEAQ. Trimming at V came to 1 base and at J to 4 bases, leaving 3 bases not matched to a gene. CDR3 length equals 15 residues. The CDR3 DNA is TGTGCCAGCAGCTTAGGGACAGGGAGGGGAAACACCATATATTTT. Translated: CASSLGTGRGNTIYF.

V is TRBV14 and J is TRBJ1-2, with TRBD1 as a possible D gene (6 bases). This CDR3 has 14 amino acids. The germline V gene encodes CDR1 SGHDN and CDR2 FVKESK. V was trimmed by 0 bases and J by 6 bases, leaving 11 bases between them. The CDR3 protein is CASSQEHRDNGYTF. In nucleotides, the CDR3 is TGTGCCAGCAGCCAAGAGCACAGGGACAATGGCTACACCTTC.